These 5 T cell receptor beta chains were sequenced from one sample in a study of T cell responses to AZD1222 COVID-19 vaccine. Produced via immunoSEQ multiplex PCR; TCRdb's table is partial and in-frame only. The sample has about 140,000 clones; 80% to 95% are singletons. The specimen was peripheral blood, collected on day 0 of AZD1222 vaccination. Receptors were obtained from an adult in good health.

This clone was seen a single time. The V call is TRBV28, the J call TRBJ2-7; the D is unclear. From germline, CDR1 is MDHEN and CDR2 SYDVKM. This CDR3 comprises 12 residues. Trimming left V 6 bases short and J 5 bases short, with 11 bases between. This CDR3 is CASRIPGHEQYF. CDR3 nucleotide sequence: TGTGCCAGCAGGATTCCCGGCCACGAGCAGTACTTC.

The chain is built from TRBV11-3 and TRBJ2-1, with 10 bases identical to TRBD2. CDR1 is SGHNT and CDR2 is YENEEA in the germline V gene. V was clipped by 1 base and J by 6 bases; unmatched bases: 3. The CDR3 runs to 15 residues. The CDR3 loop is CASSLGLAGANEQFF. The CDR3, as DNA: TGTGCCAGCAGCTTAGGCCTAGCGGGAGCCAATGAGCAGTTCTTC.

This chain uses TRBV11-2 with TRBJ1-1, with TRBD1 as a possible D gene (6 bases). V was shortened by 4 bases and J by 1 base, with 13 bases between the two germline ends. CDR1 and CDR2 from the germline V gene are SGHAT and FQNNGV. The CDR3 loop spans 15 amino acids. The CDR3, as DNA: TGTGCCAGCAGCTCCCCCGGGACACCGAACACTGAAGCTTTCTTT. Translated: CASSSPGTPNTEAFF. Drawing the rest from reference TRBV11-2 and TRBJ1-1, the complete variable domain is EAGVAQSPRYKIIEKRQSVAFWCNPISGHATLYWYQQILGQGPKLLIQFQNNGVVDDSQLPKDRFSAERLKGVDSTLKIQPAKLEDSAVYLCASSSPGTPNTEAFFGQGTRLTVV.

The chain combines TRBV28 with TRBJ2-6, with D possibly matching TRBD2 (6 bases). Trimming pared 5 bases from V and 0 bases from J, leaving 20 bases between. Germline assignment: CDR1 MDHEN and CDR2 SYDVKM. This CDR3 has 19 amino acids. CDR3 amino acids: CASSPHTLGGNSGANVLTF. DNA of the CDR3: TGTGCCAGCAGTCCCCACACCCTCGGGGGAAACTCTGGGGCCAACGTCCTGACTTTC. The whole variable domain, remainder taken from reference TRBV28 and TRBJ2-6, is DVKVTQSSRYLVKRTGEKVFLECVQDMDHENMFWYRQDPGLGLRLIYFSYDVKMKEKGDIPEGYSVSREKKERFSLILESASTNQTSMYLCASSPHTLGGNSGANVLTFGAGSRLTVL.

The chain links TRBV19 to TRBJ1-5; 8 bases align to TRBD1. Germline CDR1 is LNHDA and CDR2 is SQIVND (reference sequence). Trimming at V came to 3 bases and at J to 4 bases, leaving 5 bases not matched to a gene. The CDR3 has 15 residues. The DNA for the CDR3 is TGTGCCAGTAGTATTGGACAGGGTAGTAATCAGCCCCAGCATTTT. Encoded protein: CASSIGQGSNQPQHF.